This is a list of T cell receptor beta chains from one sample in a study of Graves' ophthalmopathy and Graves' hyperthyroidism. TCRdb redid the calling of the multiplex PCR reads with MiXCR, one entry per CDR3 protein. The table records nearly 400,000 distinct CDR3 sequences, around 17% of them present only once. Sample: peripheral blood. These receptors were collected from a woman aged 18-29 years with Graves' ophthalmopathy. The CDR3 runs from the conserved cysteine through the conserved F or W. D genes are given only for firm matches. Clone size is shown for a subset of rows, as once, few, many or a class of expanded clone.

size | length | J | V | D | DNA | CDR3
many | 10 | TRBJ1-2 | TRBV10-2 | . | TGCGCCACGGGGAACTATGGCTACACCTTC | CATGNYGYTF
many | 15 | TRBJ1-5 | TRBV19 | . | TGTGCCAGTAGTATCGGGCCGGGAGGCAATCAGCCCCAGCATTTT | CASSIGPGGNQPQHF
many | 14 | TRBJ1-5 | TRBV10-1 | . | TGCGCCAGCTATGGGGTCTACATCAATCAGCCCCAGCATTTT | CASYGVYINQPQHF
many | 14 | TRBJ2-7 | TRBV6-2/TRBV6-3 | . | TGTGCCAGCAGTGTAAGCCAGACCACTACAAAGCAGTACTTC | CASSVSQTTTKQYF
many | 13 | TRBJ1-1 | TRBV6-5 | . | TGTGCCAGCAGTTACTCGAAGGACACTGAAGCTTTCTTT | CASSYSKDTEAFF
. | 19 | TRBJ2-5 | TRBV28 | TRBD2 | TGTGCCAGCAGTCTCTTCTTCGTGGGCGGGAGGACCAAACAAGAGACCCAGTACTTC | CASSLFFVGGRTKQETQYF
. | 13 | TRBJ1-2 | TRBV6-1 | . | TGTGCCAGCAGTAAGAACCGGGCCGGCGGCTACACCTTC | CASSKNRAGGYTF
many | 12 | TRBJ2-7 | TRBV6-5 | . | TGTGCCAGCAGTTCCACGGTCGCCGAGCAGTACTTC | CASSSTVAEQYF
many | 16 | TRBJ2-5 | TRBV11-2 | . | TGTGCCAGCAGCTTAGTTAGCGGCAGGAACCAAGAGACCCAGTACTTC | CASSLVSGRNQETQYF
many | 15 | TRBJ2-2 | TRBV14 | . | TGTGCCAGCAGCCAAGAGGGCCTCCGCACCGGGGAGCTGTTTTTT | CASSQEGLRTGELFF
. | 14 | TRBJ2-2 | TRBV7-2 | TRBD2 | TGTGCCAGCCGCGCCGCACGGGGGGCCGGGGAGCTGTTTTTT | CASRAARGAGELFF
many | 14 | TRBJ1-2 | TRBV5-6 | . | TGTGCCAGCAGCTTGGTTGGCAGGGACTATGGCTACACCTTC | CASSLVGRDYGYTF
few | 15 | TRBJ1-5 | TRBV27 | . | TGTGCCAGCAGTCCCGACACTGAGGGCAATCAGCCCCAGCATTTT | CASSPDTEGNQPQHF
. | 14 | TRBJ1-5 | TRBV12-3/TRBV12-4 | . | TGTGCCAGCAGACTCGACGGTAGCAATCAGCCCCAGCATTTT | CASRLDGSNQPQHF
. | 15 | TRBJ2-7 | TRBV30 | . | TGTGCCTGGAGTGTAGGGGGTCATAGATCCTACGAGCAGTACTTC | CAWSVGGHRSYEQYF
many | 14 | TRBJ1-1 | TRBV5-1 | . | TGCGCCAGCAGCTTGAGTCTACGGGTCACTGAAGCTTTCTTT | CASSLSLRVTEAFF
many | 16 | TRBJ1-5 | TRBV12-3/TRBV12-4 | TRBD1 | TGTGCCAGCAGTTTGGACAGGGGGATTGGCAATCAGCCCCAGCATTTT | CASSLDRGIGNQPQHF
many | 13 | TRBJ1-1 | TRBV11-2 | TRBD1 | TGTGCCAGCAGTTTGGGACAGCGCACTGAAGCTTTCTTT | CASSLGQRTEAFF
many | 14 | TRBJ2-5 | TRBV6-5 | TRBD1 | TGTGCCAGCAGTTACTTGGACAGGGACAAGACCCAGTACTTC | CASSYLDRDKTQYF
many | 15 | TRBJ1-5 | TRBV20-1 | . | TGCAGTGCTAGAAAACGGCTGGAAAAATATCAGCCCCAGCATTTT | CSARKRLEKYQPQHF
. | 16 | TRBJ1-5 | TRBV12-5 | . | TGTGCTAGTGGTCCCCCCGAAGGACCTGGGAATCAGCCCCAGCATTTT | CASGPPEGPGNQPQHF
many | 14 | TRBJ2-7 | TRBV28 | TRBD2 | TGTGCCAGCAGTTTCGAGCTAGCGGGCTACGAGCAGTACTTC | CASSFELAGYEQYF
many | 14 | TRBJ2-7 | TRBV6-2/TRBV6-3 | TRBD1 | TGTGCCAGCAGTGACAGGGGTAGCCACCACGAGCAGTACTTC | CASSDRGSHHEQYF
many | 15 | TRBJ2-2 | TRBV6-2/TRBV6-3 | TRBD1 | TGTGCCAGCAGTTACGCGACAGGGGCTACCGGGGAGCTGTTTTTT | CASSYATGATGELFF
. | 16 | TRBJ1-6 | TRBV12-3/TRBV12-4 | . | TGTGCCAGCAGTTTAGGTACAGGGCTGAAGGAATCACCCCTCCACTTT | CASSLGTGLKESPLHF
many | 14 | TRBJ2-5 | TRBV20-1 | TRBD2 | TGCAGTGCTAGAGACCGGACGGGGGGAGAGACCCAGTACTTC | CSARDRTGGETQYF
many | 15 | TRBJ1-1 | TRBV3-1 | . | TGTGCCAGCAGCCAAGACCACAGGAAGAACACTGAAGCTTTCTTT | CASSQDHRKNTEAFF
many | 11 | TRBJ2-3 | TRBV13 | . | TGTGCCAGCCGCGGATTAGATACGCAGTATTTT | CASRGLDTQYF
. | 16 | TRBJ2-5 | TRBV12-5 | . | TGTGCTAGTGGTTCTAGAACGGGACCGCTCCAAGAGACCCAGTACTTC | CASGSRTGPLQETQYF